This record concerns one T cell receptor (beta chain) sequence. The antigen is not known. These data are taken from a study of regulatory T cells in long-lasting Graves disease. Study as a whole: Persistent cases took antithyroid drugs over 5 years and stayed TSH receptor antibody positive. General study results and limits: Relative to new patients (roughly 970), persistent patients exhibited greater sharing of public clonotypes (approximately 2,800). Accuracy was perhaps lowered by the small sample size.

Arm-PCR of CDR3 regions and iRepertoire HTBI primers were used to build TCR beta libraries. TCRdb re-analysed the multiplex PCR reads in MiXCR, keeping a single row per CDR3 protein. The data contain 300,000 to 350,000 distinct CDR3 sequences, about 19% of them singletons. The time point: persistent/refractory GD, antithyroid drugs over 5 years with positive TRAb. PBMC RNA was the source of the TCR library. Roughly 10 milliliters of peripheral blood were taken and placed in EDTA tubes. CDR3 length: 14 amino acids. V lost 2 bases and J lost 9; bases outside the gene matches: 6. Germline lookup yields CDR1 SEHNR and CDR2 FQNEAQ (reference sequence).

The sample in question was peripheral blood mononuclear cells (PBMCs), obtained when the disease was refractory, from a patient treated with antithyroid drugs. This clonotype was obtained from a female donor with Graves disease. J is TRBJ1-4 and V is TRBV7-9; 7 nucleotides line up with TRBD1. DNA of the CDR3: TGTGCCAGCAGCTTACCGGGACAGAGTAAAAAACTGTTTTTT. Translating it yields CASSLPGQSKKLFF.